The next 3 T cell receptor beta chains were all read from a single sample in a study of T cell repertoires in cytomegalovirus infection (dated by TCRdb to about 2019). The meaning of the sample's treatment or condition label: in vitro stimulation with specific CMV peptide epitopes to enrich CMV-specific T cells. No cognate antigen is known for these TCRs. The listed sequencing device is Illumina HiSeq 1500. The raw public reads went through TCRdb reprocessing: fastp at Q25, MiXCR clone calling, in-frame beta chains kept. Here each entry gathers all rows of one CDR3 protein and keeps the most common genes and DNA. This sample lists 50,000 or so distinct CDR3 sequences; about 18% were detected once. The ten largest clonotypes hold around 60% of the sample. The sequenced sample was CD8+ T cells from cultured PBMCs, obtained from culture after CMV antigen stimulation. All receptors derive from a human donor in good health (CMV status not recorded). Some clones in this sample may be carry-over from other donors' samples.

This clonotype was detected ten times or more. V gene TRBV6-5 combines with J gene TRBJ2-2; possibly TRBD1 for D (6 bases). V was pared by 1 base and J by 0 bases, with 15 bases between. This CDR3 has 18 residues. Germline V gene sequence: CDR1 MNHEY, CDR2 SVGAGI. CDR3 protein: CASSYLYREAPNTGELFF. The CDR3, as DNA: TGTGCCAGCAGTTACTTGTACAGGGAAGCCCCGAACACCGGGGAGCTGTTTTTT.

This clonotype was counted a few times. The J gene is TRBJ2-3, the V gene TRBV7-9; unclear D gene. CDR1 and CDR2 (germline): SEHNR, FQNEAQ (reference sequence). There are 14 residues in the CDR3. V gave up 5 bases and J gave up 1 base, with 10 bases separating them. The CDR3 is CASSARLGTDTQYF. CDR3 bases: TGTGCCAGCAGCGCCCGTTTGGGCACAGATACGCAGTATTTT.

On this clonotype: One junction end does not reproduce the germline sequence, and a read error may be involved. The rearrangement joins TRBV11-2 to TRBJ2-1; possibly TRBD1 or TRBD2 for D (5 bases each). Germline CDR1 SGHAT, CDR2 FQNNGV. The CDR3 has 15 amino acids. The CDR3 DNA is TGTGGCAGCAGCTCCACTTGGGGGAGAGGCGATGAGCAGTTCTTC. It encodes CGSSSTWGRGDEQFF.